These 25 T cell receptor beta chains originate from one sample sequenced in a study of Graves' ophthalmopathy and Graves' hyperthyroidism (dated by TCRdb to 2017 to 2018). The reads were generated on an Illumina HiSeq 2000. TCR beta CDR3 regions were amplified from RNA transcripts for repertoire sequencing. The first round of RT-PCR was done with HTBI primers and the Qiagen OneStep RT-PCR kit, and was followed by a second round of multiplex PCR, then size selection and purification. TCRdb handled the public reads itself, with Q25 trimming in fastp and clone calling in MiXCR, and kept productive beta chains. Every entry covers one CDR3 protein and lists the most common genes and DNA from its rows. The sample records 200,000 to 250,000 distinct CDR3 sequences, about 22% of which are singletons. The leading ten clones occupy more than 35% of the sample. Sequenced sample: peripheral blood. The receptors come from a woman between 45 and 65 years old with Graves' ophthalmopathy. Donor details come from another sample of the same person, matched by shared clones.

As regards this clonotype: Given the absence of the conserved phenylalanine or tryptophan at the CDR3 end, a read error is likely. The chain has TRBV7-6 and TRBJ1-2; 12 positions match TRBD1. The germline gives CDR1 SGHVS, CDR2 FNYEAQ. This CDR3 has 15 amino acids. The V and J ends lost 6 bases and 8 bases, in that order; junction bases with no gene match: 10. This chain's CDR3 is CASRTTGQGASGYTI. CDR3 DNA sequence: TGTGCCAGCAGAACCACGGGACAGGGGGCGTCCGGCTACACCATC.

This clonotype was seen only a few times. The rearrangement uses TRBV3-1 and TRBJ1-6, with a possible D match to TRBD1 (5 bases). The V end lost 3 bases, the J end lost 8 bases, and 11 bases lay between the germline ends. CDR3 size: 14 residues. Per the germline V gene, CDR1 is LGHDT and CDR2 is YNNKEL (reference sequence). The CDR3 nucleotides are TGTGCCAGCAGCCAGCAGGGCTCGGATTCACCCCTCCACTTT. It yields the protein CASSQQGSDSPLHF.

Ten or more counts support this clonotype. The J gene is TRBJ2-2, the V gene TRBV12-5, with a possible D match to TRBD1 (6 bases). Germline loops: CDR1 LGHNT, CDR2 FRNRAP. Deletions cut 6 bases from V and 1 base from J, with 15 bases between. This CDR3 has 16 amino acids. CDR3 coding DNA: TGTGCTAGTGGCCCTCCAGGGGTATTGAACACCGGGGAGCTGTTTTTT. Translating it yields CASGPPGVLNTGELFF.

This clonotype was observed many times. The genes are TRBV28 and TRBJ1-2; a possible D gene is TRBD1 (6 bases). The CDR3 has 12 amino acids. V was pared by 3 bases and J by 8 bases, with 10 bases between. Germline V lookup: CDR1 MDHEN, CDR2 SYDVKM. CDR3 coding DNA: TGTGCCAGCAGTTTGGGGGCGCGGGGCTACACCTTC. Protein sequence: CASSLGARGYTF.

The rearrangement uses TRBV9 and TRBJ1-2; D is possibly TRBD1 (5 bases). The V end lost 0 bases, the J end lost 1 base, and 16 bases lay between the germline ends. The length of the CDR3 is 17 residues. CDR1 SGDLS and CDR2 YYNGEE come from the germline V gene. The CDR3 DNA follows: TGTGCCAGCAGCGTAGGAGGTCGGGGGATACGTAACTATGGCTACACCTTC. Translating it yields CASSVGGRGIRNYGYTF.

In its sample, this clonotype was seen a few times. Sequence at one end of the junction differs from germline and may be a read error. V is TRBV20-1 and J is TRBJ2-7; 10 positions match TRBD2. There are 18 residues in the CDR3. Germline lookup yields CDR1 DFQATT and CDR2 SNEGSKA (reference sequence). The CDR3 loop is CSATTTGTSERATNEQCF. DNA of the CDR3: TGCAGTGCAACCACGACCGGGACTAGCGAGAGGGCCACGAACGAGCAGTGCTTC.

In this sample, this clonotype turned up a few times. CDR3 residues: CASRIRAGSMETQYF. The CDR3 DNA is TGTGCCAGCAGGATCCGCGCGGGGAGTATGGAGACCCAGTACTTC. V and J are TRBV12-3 or TRBV12-4 and TRBJ2-5, with D perhaps matching TRBD2 (6 bases). This CDR3 is 15 amino acids long. With 6 bases removed from V and 5 bases from J, the gap between germline ends came to 19 bases.

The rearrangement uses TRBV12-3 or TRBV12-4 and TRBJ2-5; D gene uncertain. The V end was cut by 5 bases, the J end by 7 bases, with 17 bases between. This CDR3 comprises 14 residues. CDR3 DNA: TGTGCCAGCAGTCCACTCCCTGTTCTTGGGACCCAGTACTTC. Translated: CASSPLPVLGTQYF.

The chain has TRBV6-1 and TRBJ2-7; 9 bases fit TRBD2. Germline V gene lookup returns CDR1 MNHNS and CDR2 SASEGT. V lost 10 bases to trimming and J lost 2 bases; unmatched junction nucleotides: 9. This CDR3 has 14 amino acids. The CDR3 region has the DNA TGTGCCAACAATAGCGGGAGCCGAACCTACGAGCAGTACTTC. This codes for CANNSGSRTYEQYF.

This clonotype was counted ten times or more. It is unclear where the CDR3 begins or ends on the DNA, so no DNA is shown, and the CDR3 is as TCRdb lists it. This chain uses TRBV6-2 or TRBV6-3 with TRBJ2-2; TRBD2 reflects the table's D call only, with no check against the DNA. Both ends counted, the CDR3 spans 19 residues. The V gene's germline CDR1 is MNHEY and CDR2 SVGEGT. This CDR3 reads CASSTSRRLPSSGTGELFF.

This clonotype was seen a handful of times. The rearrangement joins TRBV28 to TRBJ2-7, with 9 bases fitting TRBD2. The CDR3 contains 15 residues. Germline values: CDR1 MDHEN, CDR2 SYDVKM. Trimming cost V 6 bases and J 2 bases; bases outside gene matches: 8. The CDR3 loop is CASSLAGGAAYEQYF. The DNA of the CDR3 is TGTGCCAGCAGCCTGGCGGGGGGGGCGGCCTACGAGCAGTACTTC.

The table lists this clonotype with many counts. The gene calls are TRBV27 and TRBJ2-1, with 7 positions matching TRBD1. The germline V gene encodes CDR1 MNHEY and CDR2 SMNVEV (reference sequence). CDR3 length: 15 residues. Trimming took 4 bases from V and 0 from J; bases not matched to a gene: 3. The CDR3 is CASSWDSSSYNEQFF. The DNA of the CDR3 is TGTGCCAGCAGTTGGGACAGCAGCTCCTACAATGAGCAGTTCTTC.

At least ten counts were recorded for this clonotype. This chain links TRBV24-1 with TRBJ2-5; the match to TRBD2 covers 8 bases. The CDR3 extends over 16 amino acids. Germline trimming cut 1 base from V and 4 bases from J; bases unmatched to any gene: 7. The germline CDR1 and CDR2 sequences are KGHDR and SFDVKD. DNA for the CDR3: TGTGCCACCAGTGATTTAAAAGCGGGAGCGTTAGAGACCCAGTACTTC. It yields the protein CATSDLKAGALETQYF.

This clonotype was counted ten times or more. The CDR3 is CASSSTGTGGHEQYF. For the CDR3, the DNA is TGTGCCAGCAGCTCCACCGGGACAGGGGGACACGAGCAGTACTTC. The chain recombines TRBV9 with TRBJ2-7, with TRBD1 matching 11 bases. Germline assignment: CDR1 SGDLS and CDR2 YYNGEE. The CDR3 totals 15 residues. V shed 4 bases and J 5 bases; nucleotides not matched to a gene: 8. Together with reference TRBV9 and TRBJ2-7, the CDR3 gives the full variable domain: DSGVTQTPKHLITATGQRVTLRCSPRSGDLSVYWYQQSLDQGLQFLIQYYNGEERAKGNILERFSAQQFPDLHSELNLSSLELGDSALYFCASSSTGTGGHEQYFGPGTRLTVT.

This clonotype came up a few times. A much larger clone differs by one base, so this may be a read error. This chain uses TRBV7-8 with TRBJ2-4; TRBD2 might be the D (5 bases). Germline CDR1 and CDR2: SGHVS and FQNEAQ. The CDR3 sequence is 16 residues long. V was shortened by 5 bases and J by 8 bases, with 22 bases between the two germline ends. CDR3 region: CASSLRGKGVEDIQYF. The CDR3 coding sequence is TGTGCCAGCAGCCTCCGGGGTAAGGGAGTTGAGGACATTCAGTACTTC.

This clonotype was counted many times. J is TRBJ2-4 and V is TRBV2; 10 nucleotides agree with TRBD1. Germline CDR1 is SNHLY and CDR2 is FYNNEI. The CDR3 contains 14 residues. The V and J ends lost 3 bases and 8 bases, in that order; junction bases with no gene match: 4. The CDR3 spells CASSEDRGGYIQYF. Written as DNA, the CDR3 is TGTGCCAGCAGTGAGGACAGGGGGGGATACATTCAGTACTTC.

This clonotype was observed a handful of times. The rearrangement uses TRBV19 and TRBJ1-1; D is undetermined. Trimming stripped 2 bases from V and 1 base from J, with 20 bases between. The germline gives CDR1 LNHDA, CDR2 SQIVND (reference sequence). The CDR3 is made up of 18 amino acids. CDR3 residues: CASSIMVGEIARNTEAFF. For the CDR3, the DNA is TGTGCCAGTAGTATAATGGTCGGAGAGATCGCTCGGAACACTGAAGCTTTCTTT. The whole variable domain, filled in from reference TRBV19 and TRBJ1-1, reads DGGITQSPKYLFRKEGQNVTLSCEQNLNHDAMYWYRQDPGQGLRLIYYSQIVNDFQKGDIAEGYSVSREKKESFPLTVTSAQKNPTAFYLCASSIMVGEIARNTEAFFGQGTRLTVV.

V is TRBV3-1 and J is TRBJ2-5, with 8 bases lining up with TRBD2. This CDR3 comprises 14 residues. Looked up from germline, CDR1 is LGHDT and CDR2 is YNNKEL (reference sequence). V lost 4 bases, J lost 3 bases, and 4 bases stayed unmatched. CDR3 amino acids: CASSLTSGKETQYF. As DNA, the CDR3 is TGTGCCAGCAGCCTCACTAGCGGCAAAGAGACCCAGTACTTC.

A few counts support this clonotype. CDR3 residues: CASSPDGDSGNTIYF. The CDR3, as DNA: TGTGCCAGCAGCCCAGACGGAGACTCTGGAAACACCATATATTTT. The V call is TRBV7-9, the J call TRBJ1-3, with D uncertain. The V gene lost 5 bases and the J gene lost 0 bases, with 11 bases spanning the gap. Germline CDR1 is SEHNR and CDR2 is FQNEAQ (reference sequence). CDR3 length equals 15 residues.

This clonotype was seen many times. CDR3 sequence: CASSLDRSGLYNSPLHF. The CDR3 nucleotides are TGTGCCAGCAGCCTCGACAGGAGCGGGCTTTATAATTCACCCCTCCACTTT. This chain links TRBV6-1 with TRBJ1-6, with D perhaps TRBD1 (6 bases). V shed 6 bases and J shed 4 bases, with 19 bases lying between them. This CDR3 contains 17 residues. Germline CDR1 and CDR2: MNHNS and SASEGT.

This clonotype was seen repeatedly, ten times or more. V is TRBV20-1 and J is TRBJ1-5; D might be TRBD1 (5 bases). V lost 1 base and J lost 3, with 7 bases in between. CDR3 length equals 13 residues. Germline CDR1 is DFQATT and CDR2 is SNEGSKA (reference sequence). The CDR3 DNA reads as TGCAGTGCTAGAGGGACAAACAATCAGCCCCAGCATTTT. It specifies CSARGTNNQPQHF.

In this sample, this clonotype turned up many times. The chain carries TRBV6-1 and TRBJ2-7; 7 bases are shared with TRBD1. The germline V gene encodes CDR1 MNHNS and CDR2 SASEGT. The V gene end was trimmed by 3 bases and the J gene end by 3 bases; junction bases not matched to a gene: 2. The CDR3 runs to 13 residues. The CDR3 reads CASSDGTDYEQYF. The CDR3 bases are TGTGCCAGCAGTGACGGGACAGACTACGAGCAGTACTTC.

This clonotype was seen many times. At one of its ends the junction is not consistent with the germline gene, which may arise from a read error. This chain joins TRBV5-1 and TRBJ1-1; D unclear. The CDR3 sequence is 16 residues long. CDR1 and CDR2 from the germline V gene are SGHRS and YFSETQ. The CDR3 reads CASSLAYTTVNTEAFF. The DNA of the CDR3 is TGCGCCAGCAGCTTGGCCTATACAACGGTAAACACTGAAGCCTTCTTT.

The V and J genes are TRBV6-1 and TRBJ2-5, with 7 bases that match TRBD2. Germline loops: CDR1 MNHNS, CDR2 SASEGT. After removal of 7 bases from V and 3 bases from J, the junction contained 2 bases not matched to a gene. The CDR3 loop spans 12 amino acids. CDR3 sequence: CASTLAEETQYF. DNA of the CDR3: TGTGCCAGCACCCTAGCGGAAGAGACCCAGTACTTC.

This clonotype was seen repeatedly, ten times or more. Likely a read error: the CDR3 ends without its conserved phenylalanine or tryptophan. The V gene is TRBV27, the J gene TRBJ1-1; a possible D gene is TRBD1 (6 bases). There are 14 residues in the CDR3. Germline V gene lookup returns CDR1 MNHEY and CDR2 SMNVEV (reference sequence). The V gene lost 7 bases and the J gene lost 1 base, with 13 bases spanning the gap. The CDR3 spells CASKRDNWNTEAFL. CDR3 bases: TGTGCCAGCAAACGGGACAACTGGAACACTGAAGCTTTCCTT.